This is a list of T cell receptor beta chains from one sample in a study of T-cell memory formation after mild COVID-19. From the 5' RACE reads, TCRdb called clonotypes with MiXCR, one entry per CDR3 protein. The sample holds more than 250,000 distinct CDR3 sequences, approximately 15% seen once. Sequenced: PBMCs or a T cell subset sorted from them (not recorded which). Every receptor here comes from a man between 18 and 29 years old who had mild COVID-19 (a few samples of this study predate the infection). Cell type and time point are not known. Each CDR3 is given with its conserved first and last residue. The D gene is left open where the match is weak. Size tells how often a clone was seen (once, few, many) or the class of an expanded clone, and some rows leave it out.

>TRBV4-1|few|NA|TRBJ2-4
CASSHSKGPTGTLNIQYF
TGCGCCAGCAGCCACTCAAAAGGACCCACCGGGACACTAAACATTCAGTACTTC
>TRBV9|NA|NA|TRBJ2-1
CASSLIGGNEQFF
TGTGCCAGCAGCTTAATAGGCGGGAATGAGCAGTTCTTC
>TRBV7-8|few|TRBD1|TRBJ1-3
CASSLKGGVQGHTIYF
TGTGCCAGCAGCTTAAAAGGGGGCGTACAGGGACACACCATATATTTT
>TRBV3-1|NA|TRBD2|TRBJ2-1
CASSQVALAGGNEQFF
TGTGCCAGCAGCCAAGTTGCCCTAGCGGGGGGGAATGAGCAGTTCTTC
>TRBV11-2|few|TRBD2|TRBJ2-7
CASRRAGTSGGNDEQYF
TGTGCCAGCAGGCGCGCCGGGACTAGCGGGGGAAATGACGAGCAGTACTTC
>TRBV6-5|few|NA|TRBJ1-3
CASSYGSGTGNTIYF
TGTGCCAGCAGTTACGGCTCAGGGACGGGAAACACCATATATTTT
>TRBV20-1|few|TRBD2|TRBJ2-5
CSARGPGGWETQYF
TGCAGTGCTAGAGGGCCGGGAGGATGGGAGACCCAGTACTTC
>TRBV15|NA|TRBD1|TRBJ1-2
CATSKDRNYGYTF
TGTGCCACCAGTAAGGACAGGAACTATGGCTACACCTTC
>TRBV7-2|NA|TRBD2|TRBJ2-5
CASSSSGGALETQYF
TGTGCCAGCAGCTCTAGCGGGGGGGCCTTAGAGACCCAGTACTTC
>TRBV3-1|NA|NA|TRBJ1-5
CASSQGGGNNQPQHF
TGTGCCAGCAGCCAAGGCGGGGGAAACAATCAGCCCCAGCATTTT
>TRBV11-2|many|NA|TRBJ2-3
CASSLRRGVGVADTQYF
TGTGCCAGCTCACTAAGGCGTGGTGTGGGCGTCGCAGATACGCAGTATTTT
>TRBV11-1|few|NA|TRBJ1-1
CASSFFVARTENTEAFF
TGTGCCAGCAGCTTTTTCGTAGCTCGGACGGAGAACACTGAAGCTTTCTTT
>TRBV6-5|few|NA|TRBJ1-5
CASSYSGPSSTTQHF
TGTGCCAGCAGTTACTCCGGGCCCAGCTCTACCACCCAGCATTTT
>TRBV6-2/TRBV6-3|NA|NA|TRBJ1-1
CASKSGILAFF
TGTGCCAGCAAATCAGGGATCCTGGCTTTCTTT
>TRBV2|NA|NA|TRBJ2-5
CASSENFGESETQYF
TGTGCCAGCAGTGAAAATTTTGGGGAGTCGGAGACCCAGTACTTC
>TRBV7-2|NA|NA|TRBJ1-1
CASSLFLQANTEAFF
TGTGCCAGCAGCTTATTTCTTCAGGCGAACACTGAAGCTTTCTTT
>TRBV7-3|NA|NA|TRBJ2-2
CASSRRENTGELFF
TGTGCCAGCAGCCGCAGGGAGAACACCGGGGAGCTGTTTTTT
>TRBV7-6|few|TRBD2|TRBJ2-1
CASSGRGGFVEQFF
TGTGCCAGCAGCGGGCGGGGGGGCTTTGTTGAGCAGTTCTTC
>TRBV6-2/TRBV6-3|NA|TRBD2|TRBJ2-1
CASRRAGPSSYNEQFF
TGTGCCAGCAGACGAGCGGGGCCTAGCTCCTACAATGAGCAGTTCTTC
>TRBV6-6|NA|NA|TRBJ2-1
CASSPDTVQFF
TGTGCCAGCAGCCCCGATACGGTGCAGTTCTTC
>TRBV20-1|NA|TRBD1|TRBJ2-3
CSARTPGQGDTDTQYF
TGCAGTGCTAGGACGCCGGGACAGGGGGACACAGATACGCAGTATTTT
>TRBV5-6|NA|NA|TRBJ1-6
CASSLGTFNSPLHF
TGTGCCAGCAGCTTGGGGACCTTCAATTCACCCCTCCACTTT
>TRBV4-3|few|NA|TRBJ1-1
CASSQDWGTEAFF
TGCGCCAGCAGCCAAGATTGGGGCACTGAAGCTTTCTTT
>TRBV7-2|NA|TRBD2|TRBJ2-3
CASSSPRTSGEDTQYF
TGTGCCAGCAGCTCCCCCCGGACTAGCGGGGAAGATACGCAGTATTTT
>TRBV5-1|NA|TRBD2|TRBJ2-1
CASSSLLTSGESSYNEQFF
TGCGCCAGCAGCTCGCTCTTGACTAGCGGGGAAAGCTCCTACAATGAGCAGTTCTTC
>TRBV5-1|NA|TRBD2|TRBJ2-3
CASSSRIGTSGGLRTDTQYF
TGCGCCAGCAGCTCCCGCATCGGGACTAGCGGGGGCCTCCGCACAGATACGCAGTATTTT
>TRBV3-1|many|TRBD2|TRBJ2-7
CASSQTGGLYEQYF
TGTGCCAGCAGCCAGACGGGGGGGCTCTACGAGCAGTACTTC
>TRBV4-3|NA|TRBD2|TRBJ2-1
CASSQAGLAQFF
TGCGCCAGCAGCCAAGCGGGACTAGCTCAGTTCTTC
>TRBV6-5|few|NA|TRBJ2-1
CASSYSREGGHEQFF
TGTGCCAGCAGTTACTCGAGGGAGGGGGGACATGAGCAGTTCTTC
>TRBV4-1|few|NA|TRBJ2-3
CASSQGAQRADTQYF
TGCGCCAGCAGCCAAGGGGCGCAACGGGCAGATACGCAGTATTTT
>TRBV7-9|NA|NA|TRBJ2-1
CASSSVMNEQFF
TGTGCCAGCAGCTCCGTTATGAATGAGCAGTTCTTC
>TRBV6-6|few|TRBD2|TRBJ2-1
CASSRGGTVYEQFF
TGTGCCAGCAGTCGGGGGGGCACTGTCTATGAGCAGTTCTTC
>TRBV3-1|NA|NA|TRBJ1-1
CASSQSYKNTEAFF
TGTGCCAGCAGCCAATCATATAAGAACACTGAAGCTTTCTTT
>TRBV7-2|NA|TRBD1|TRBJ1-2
CASSLVRTGIYGYTF
TGTGCCAGCAGCTTAGTTCGGACAGGGATCTATGGCTACACCTTC
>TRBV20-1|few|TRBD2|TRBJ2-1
CSAEGLAGPNEQFF
TGCAGTGCGGAGGGACTAGCGGGGCCGAATGAGCAGTTCTTC
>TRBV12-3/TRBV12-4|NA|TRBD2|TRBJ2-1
CASSPFETSVDEQFF
TGTGCCAGCAGCCCGTTTGAGACTAGCGTAGATGAGCAGTTCTTC
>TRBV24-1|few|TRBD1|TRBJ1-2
CATSPGQGLGGYTF
TGTGCCACCAGCCCGGGACAGGGGCTCGGAGGCTACACCTTC
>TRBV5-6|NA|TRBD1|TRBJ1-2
CASSLDAGPGGYGYTF
TGTGCCAGCAGCTTGGATGCTGGCCCAGGGGGCTATGGCTACACCTTC
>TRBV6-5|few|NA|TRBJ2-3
CASSYSNGAPDTQYF
TGTGCCAGCAGTTACTCGAACGGGGCCCCAGATACGCAGTATTTT
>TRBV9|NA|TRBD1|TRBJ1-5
CASSVGQGVDQPQHF
TGTGCCAGCAGCGTAGGGCAGGGGGTGGATCAGCCCCAGCATTTT
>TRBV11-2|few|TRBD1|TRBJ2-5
CASSPGQGIETQYF
TGTGCCAGCAGTCCGGGACAGGGGATAGAGACCCAGTACTTC
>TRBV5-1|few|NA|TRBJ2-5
CASSLDRATRETQYF
TGCGCCAGCAGCTTGGACAGGGCCACTCGTGAGACCCAGTACTTC
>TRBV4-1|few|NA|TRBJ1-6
CASGLEGNRSPLHF
TGCGCCAGCGGATTGGAGGGAAATCGGTCACCCCTCCACTTT
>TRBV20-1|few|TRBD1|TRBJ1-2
CSARKGAYGYTF
TGCAGTGCTAGAAAGGGGGCCTATGGCTACACCTTC
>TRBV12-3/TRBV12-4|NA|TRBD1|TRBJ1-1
CASSLGGTGGFTEAFF
TGTGCCAGCAGTTTAGGAGGGACAGGGGGTTTTACTGAAGCTTTCTTT
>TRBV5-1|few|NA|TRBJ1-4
CASSLGHENEKLFF
TGCGCCAGCAGCTTGGGACATGAAAATGAAAAACTGTTTTTT
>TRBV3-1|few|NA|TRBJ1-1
CASSLFSGAPSALAFF
TGTGCCAGCAGCCTTTTCTCAGGGGCGCCATCTGCATTGGCTTTCTTT
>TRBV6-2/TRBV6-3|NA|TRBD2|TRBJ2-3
CASTLLAGITDTQYF
TGTGCCAGCACCCTTCTAGCGGGGATCACAGATACGCAGTATTTT
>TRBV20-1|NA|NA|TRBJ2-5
CSARDDRETQYF
TGCAGTGCTAGAGATGATAGGGAGACCCAGTACTTC
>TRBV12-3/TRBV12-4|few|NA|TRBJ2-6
CASSLGFGANVLTF
TGTGCCAGCAGTTTGGGTTTTGGGGCCAACGTCCTGACTTTC
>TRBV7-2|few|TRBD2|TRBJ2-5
CASSRTTSGGAQTQYF
TGTGCCAGCAGCCGGACTACTAGCGGGGGGGCACAGACCCAGTACTTC
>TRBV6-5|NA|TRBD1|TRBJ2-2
CASSYPRDRGQSFPGELFF
TGTGCCAGCAGTTACCCCCGGGACAGGGGGCAAAGTTTCCCCGGGGAGCTGTTTTTT
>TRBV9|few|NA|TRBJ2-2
CASSVSWATGELFF
TGTGCCAGCAGCGTCTCGTGGGCCACCGGGGAGCTGTTTTTT
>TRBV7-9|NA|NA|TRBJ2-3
CASSPVPTDTQYF
TGTGCCAGCAGCCCAGTCCCCACAGATACGCAGTATTTT
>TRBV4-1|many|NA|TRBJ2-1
CASSPGLLGNEQFF
TGCGCCAGCAGCCCGGGACTCCTGGGCAATGAGCAGTTCTTC
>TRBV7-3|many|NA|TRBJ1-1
CASSLGPVMNTEAFF
TGTGCCAGCAGCTTAGGTCCGGTTATGAACACTGAAGCTTTCTTT
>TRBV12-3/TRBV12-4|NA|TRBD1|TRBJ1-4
CASSFADRERLFF
TGTGCCAGCAGTTTCGCCGACAGGGAGCGACTGTTTTTT